This T cell receptor (beta chain) was sequenced in a study of CD8 T cells in ankylosing spondylitis. Overall study results and limits: As reported, disease-linked clones showed significant enrichment in matched ankylosing spondylitis synovial fluid. Clones linked with disease were CD8+ and fairly uncommon in the peripheral blood. Several of the motif variants were reported before in synovial fluid and blood from reactive arthritis.

This clonotype has a handful of counts. What it recognizes is unknown. Libraries for TCR beta were made by quantitative 5'-RACE with molecular barcodes. In TCRdb, the 5' RACE reads were re-called with MiXCR into one record per CDR3 protein. The sample lists hundreds of thousands of distinct CDR3 sequences; less than 25% were seen once. V shed 4 bases, J shed 1 base, and the junction held 7 bases outside the gene matches. CDR3 size: 15 residues. Germline V CDR1 and CDR2: SGHTA, FQGNSA. J is TRBJ2-7 and V is TRBV7-2, with 7 bases identical to TRBD1. Sequences were obtained from blood, either unsorted or a sorted T cell fraction (not recorded which). This receptor was taken from a female donor with ankylosing spondylitis or in good health (not recorded which). The CDR3 sequence is CASSSSRQGSYEQYF. The CDR3 bases are TGTGCCAGCAGCTCTTCTCGACAGGGATCCTACGAGCAGTACTTC.